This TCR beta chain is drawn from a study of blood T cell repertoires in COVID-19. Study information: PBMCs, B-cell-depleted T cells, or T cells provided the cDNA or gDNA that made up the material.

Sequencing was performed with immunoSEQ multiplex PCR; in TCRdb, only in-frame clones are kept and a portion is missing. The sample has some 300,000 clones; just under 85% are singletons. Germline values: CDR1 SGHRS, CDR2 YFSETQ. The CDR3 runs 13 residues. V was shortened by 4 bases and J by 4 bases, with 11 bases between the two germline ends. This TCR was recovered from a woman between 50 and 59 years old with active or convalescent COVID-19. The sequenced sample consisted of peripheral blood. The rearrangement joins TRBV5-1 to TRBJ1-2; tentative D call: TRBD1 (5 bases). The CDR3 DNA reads TGCGCCAGCAGCCCAGGGATCGCCTATGGCTACACCTTC. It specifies CASSPGIAYGYTF.